These 27 T cell receptor beta chains came from one sample sequenced in a study of human T cells and chemical hapten exposure. Time point defined: pre-sensitization, week 0. Regarding treatment: therapeutic diphenylcyclopropenone sensitization with weekly scalp DPC. One entry per CDR3 protein, called by TCRdb with MiXCR from the RACE reads. The table lists 200,000 to 300,000 distinct CDR3 sequences, about 8.6% of them singletons, with roughly 2.5% in the top ten. Here the sequenced sample was whole blood, taken in connection with sensitization to the hapten diphenylcyclopropenone (DPC). These receptors all stem from a woman between 40 and 55 years old with alopecia areata. Some clones in this sample may be carry-over from other donors' samples.

This clonotype was observed a few times. The CDR3 bases are TGTGCCAGCAGCCCACAGGATCCTAATTCACCCCTCCACTTT. Translated, it gives CASSPQDPNSPLHF. The chain couples TRBV5-5 to TRBJ1-6; a possible D gene is TRBD1 (5 bases). The CDR3 runs to 14 residues. The V end was cut by 4 bases, the J end by 6 bases, with 11 bases between. Germline V gene lookup returns CDR1 SGHKS and CDR2 YYEKEE (reference sequence).

This clonotype was observed at least ten times. The chain has TRBV7-9 and TRBJ2-6, with D possibly matching TRBD1 (6 bases). The CDR3 runs 17 residues. V lost 1 base to trimming and J lost 4 bases, with 14 bases between them. Germline values: CDR1 SEHNR, CDR2 FQNEAQ (reference sequence). The CDR3 nucleotides read TGTGCCAGCAGCTTAGGCTCCTACAGGGCCGGGGCCAACGTCCTGACTTTC. Protein product: CASSLGSYRAGANVLTF.

The chain employs TRBV20-1 and TRBJ2-7; 7 bases map to TRBD2. The CDR3 length is 13 residues. In germline, CDR1 is DFQATT, CDR2 SNEGSKA (reference sequence). V dropped 3 bases and J dropped 3; count of bases not matched to a gene: 5. As DNA, the CDR3 is TGCAGTGCTAGCGGGACTACGCTCTACGAGCAGTACTTC. Its protein product is CSASGTTLYEQYF.

At least ten counts were recorded for this clonotype. This sequence joins TRBV7-2 and TRBJ2-2; TRBD2 is a possible D gene (5 bases). There are 16 residues in the CDR3. The germline V gene encodes CDR1 SGHTA and CDR2 FQGNSA. V shed 1 base and J shed 4 bases, with 13 bases lying between them. The CDR3 nucleotides are TGTGCCAGCAGCTTAGTGTCGCCGAGGGTCACCGGGGAGCTGTTTTTT. As protein: CASSLVSPRVTGELFF.

V and J are TRBV5-8 and TRBJ1-1; a possible D gene is TRBD1 (5 bases). The V end was cut by 2 bases, the J end by 5 bases, with 13 bases between. CDR3 length: 14 amino acids. In germline, CDR1 is SGHTS, CDR2 YDEGEE. The CDR3 DNA follows: TGTGCCAGCAGCTTCCCCCTCAACAGGACTGAAGCTTTCTTT. This gives the protein CASSFPLNRTEAFF. The full variable domain, with the rest looked up from reference TRBV5-8 and TRBJ1-1, is EAGVTQSPTHLIKTRGQQATLRCSPISGHTSVYWYQQALGLGLQFLLWYDEGEERNRGNFPPRFSGRQFPNYSSELNVNALELEDSALYLCASSFPLNRTEAFFGQGTRLTVV.

This clonotype was observed many times. The gene calls are TRBV4-2 and TRBJ2-7; a weak D match, TRBD2 (6 bases). With 8 bases removed from V and 2 bases from J, the gap between germline ends came to 16 bases. Germline CDR1 LGHNA, CDR2 YNFKEQ. This CDR3 is 14 amino acids long. Here the CDR3 DNA reads TGTGCCAGCGGGACCGGGACTTCAGCCTACGAGCAGTACTTC. Amino acids: CASGTGTSAYEQYF.

This clonotype came up many times. V usage is TRBV29-1 and J usage is TRBJ1-1, with 7 bases lining up with TRBD1. CDR3 length equals 12 residues. V lost 3 bases and J lost 7; bases outside the gene matches: 5. Germline CDR1 reads SQVTM; CDR2 reads ANQGSEA. CDR3 loop: CSVDKGAGEAFF. CDR3 coding DNA: TGCAGCGTTGATAAGGGGGCGGGTGAAGCTTTCTTT.

A few counts support this clonotype. This chain connects TRBV7-9 to TRBJ1-3, with TRBD1 identical over 9 bases. The germline CDR1 and CDR2 sequences are SEHNR and FQNEAQ (reference sequence). This CDR3 is built from 17 residues. Trimming removed 1 base from V and 5 bases from J; junction bases left unmatched: 9. CDR3: CASSLGTGGEGRNTIYF. CDR3 nucleotide sequence: TGTGCCAGCAGCTTAGGCACAGGGGGCGAAGGTAGAAACACCATATATTTT.

The table lists this clonotype with a few counts. This sequence joins TRBV7-2 and TRBJ2-3; D gene uncertain. Germline CDR1 reads SGHTA; CDR2 reads FQGNSA. Trimming cost V 0 bases and J 0 bases, with 7 bases left between them. The CDR3 length is 15 residues. CDR3 DNA: TGTGCCAGCAGCTTAGCGTTCGGGAGCACAGATACGCAGTATTTT. Translated, it gives CASSLAFGSTDTQYF.

This clonotype was seen more than once but under ten times. The chain employs TRBV9 and TRBJ2-2; 8 bases are shared with TRBD2. Germline V gives CDR1 SGDLS, CDR2 YYNGEE. V was pared by 2 bases and J by 7 bases, with 7 bases of the junction left unmatched. There are 15 residues in the CDR3. In DNA form, the CDR3 reads TGTGCCAGCAGCGTTAGCGGGACACACTACGGGGAGCTGTTTTTT. This sequence encodes CASSVSGTHYGELFF.

This clonotype has a count of ten or more. V usage is TRBV7-2 and J usage is TRBJ2-4; D unclear. The CDR3 is 13 amino acids. Trimming left V 2 bases short and J 3 bases short, with 5 bases between. CDR1 is SGHTA and CDR2 is FQGNSA in the germline V gene. The CDR3 bases are TGTGCCAGCAGCTTAACAGACAAAAACATTCAGTACTTC. Amino acid sequence: CASSLTDKNIQYF.

The chain employs TRBV20-1 and TRBJ2-2; 16 bases align to TRBD2. This CDR3 comprises 18 residues. CDR1 is DFQATT, CDR2 SNEGSKA, per germline (reference sequence). Trimming at V came to 6 bases and at J to 6 bases, leaving 13 bases not matched to a gene. This CDR3 reads CSAVGLAGGPTMAGELFF. In nucleotides, the CDR3 is TGCAGTGCGGTGGGACTAGCGGGAGGGCCGACCATGGCCGGGGAGCTGTTTTTT.

A remark on this clonotype: Its ends do not fully match the called genes, so a read error is possible. V is TRBV11-2 and J is TRBJ2-3; a weak D match, TRBD2 (5 bases). CDR1 and CDR2 (germline): SGHAT, FQNNGV. The CDR3 length is 15 residues. CDR3 in amino acids: CASSLKGEFTNTQYF. Here the CDR3 DNA reads TGTGCCAGCAGCTTGAAGGGAGAATTCACAAATACGCAGTATTTT.

The rearrangement uses TRBV20-1 and TRBJ1-1, with unresolved D. V was cut by 3 bases and J by 0 bases, with 8 bases left in between. The germline CDR1 and CDR2 sequences are DFQATT and SNEGSKA (reference sequence). This CDR3 contains 13 residues. CDR3 loop: CSARRDLNTEAFF. The CDR3 nucleotides read TGCAGTGCTAGGCGGGATTTGAACACTGAAGCTTTCTTT.

Many counts were recorded for this clonotype. V gene TRBV29-1 combines with J gene TRBJ1-4; 9 bases agree with TRBD1. The V gene end was trimmed by 6 bases and the J gene end by 9 bases; junction bases not matched to a gene: 8. Germline-derived CDR1 and CDR2 are SQVTM and ANQGSEA. The CDR3 loop spans 13 amino acids. CDR3 loop: CSVAGTGSKKLFF. The DNA for the CDR3 is TGCAGCGTCGCCGGGACAGGGTCGAAAAAACTGTTTTTT.

V usage is TRBV12-3 or TRBV12-4 and J usage is TRBJ2-6; D could derive from TRBD1 or TRBD2 (5 bases each). The V end lost 1 base, the J end lost 10 bases, and 14 bases lay between the germline ends. This CDR3 has 15 residues. The CDR3, as DNA: TGTGCCAGCAGTTTAGAGAGGGGTTTGGGTAACGTCCTGACTTTC. Protein sequence: CASSLERGLGNVLTF.

This clonotype was counted between two and nine times. The chain uses TRBV7-2 and TRBJ2-7; TRBD2 matches at 14 bases. Germline CDR1 reads SGHTA; CDR2 reads FQGNSA. The J segment lost 3 bases and the V segment lost 4 bases, leaving 5 bases of the junction unmatched. The CDR3 sequence is 16 residues long. The CDR3 coding sequence is TGTGCCAGCAGCTCCGGGACTAGCGGGAGATACTACGAGCAGTACTTC. Encoded protein: CASSSGTSGRYYEQYF. Variable domain in full (rest from reference TRBV7-2 and TRBJ2-7): GAGVSQSPSNKVTEKGKDVELRCDPISGHTALYWYRQSLGQGLEFLIYFQGNSAPDKSGLPSDRFSAERTGGSVSTLTIQRTQQEDSAVYLCASSSGTSGRYYEQYFGPGTRLTVT.

This clonotype was seen a few times. The V gene is TRBV19, the J gene TRBJ1-2; TRBD1 might be the D (6 bases). With 4 bases removed from V and 6 bases from J, the gap between germline ends came to 9 bases. CDR1 and CDR2 from the germline V gene are LNHDA and SQIVND (reference sequence). CDR3 length: 12 amino acids. CDR3 coding DNA: TGTGCCAGTAGTAGAACAGGGAATGGCTACACCTTC. Translating gives CASSRTGNGYTF.

The chain is built from TRBV10-3 and TRBJ2-2; D call uncertain. The length of the CDR3 is 13 residues. CDR1 is ENHRY and CDR2 is SYGVKD in the germline V gene. Trimming cost V 7 bases and J 0 bases, with 6 bases left between them. CDR3 amino acids: CAIKGTNTGELFF. CDR3 DNA sequence: TGTGCCATCAAGGGAACGAACACCGGGGAGCTGTTTTTT.

This clonotype was counted between two and nine times. This rearrangement joins TRBV18 to TRBJ1-1, with 8 bases lining up with TRBD1. CDR3 size: 16 residues. V shed 3 bases and J 5 bases; nucleotides not matched to a gene: 11. Germline CDR1 KGHSH, CDR2 LQKENI. CDR3 bases: TGTGCCAGCTCACCTCTTCGACAGGGGAGCGGAACTGAAGCTTTCTTT. The encoded protein is CASSPLRQGSGTEAFF.

As for this clonotype: A much larger clone is a single base away; this may be a read error. The chain joins TRBV29-1 to TRBJ2-7; D remains ambiguous. The germline CDR1 and CDR2 sequences are SQVTM and ANQGSEA. The CDR3 spans 13 residues. V was cut by 1 base and J by 3 bases, with 10 bases left in between. In nucleotides, the CDR3 is TGCAGCGTTGAAGGCGCATTTGGCTACGAGCAGTACTTC. It translates to CSVEGAFGYEQYF.

The chain links TRBV29-1 to TRBJ2-1, with 11 bases that match TRBD1. The germline V gene encodes CDR1 SQVTM and CDR2 ANQGSEA. Germline trimming cut 6 bases from V and 4 bases from J; bases unmatched to any gene: 5. This CDR3 comprises 14 residues. The CDR3 nucleotides read TGCAGCGTATGGGACAGGGGGTCATACAATGAGCAGTTCTTC. Translation: CSVWDRGSYNEQFF.

This clonotype was observed a handful of times. V usage is TRBV12-3 or TRBV12-4 and J usage is TRBJ1-2; unclear D gene. V was pared by 4 bases and J by 4 bases, with 4 bases between. This CDR3 contains 11 residues. The CDR3 loop is CASSYGYGYTF. The CDR3 DNA reads TGTGCCAGCAGTTACGGCTATGGCTACACCTTC.

The chain couples TRBV18 to TRBJ2-5; 9 bases align to TRBD1. The CDR3 extends over 12 amino acids. CDR1 is KGHSH and CDR2 is LQKENI in the germline V gene. The V segment lost 5 bases and the J segment 9 bases; nucleotides outside the gene matches: 4. The DNA of the CDR3 is TGTGCCAGCTCAGAGGGGACAGGGTCCCAGTACTTC. Translation gives CASSEGTGSQYF.

About this clonotype: At one boundary the junction diverges from the germline segment, which might be a read error. The V call is TRBV18, the J call TRBJ2-7; 10 nucleotides align to TRBD2. CDR1 and CDR2 (germline): KGHSH, LQKENI. The CDR3 contains 15 residues. The CDR3 sequence: CASSPGTSASYERYF. The CDR3 DNA reads TGTGCCAGCTCACCCGGGACTAGCGCATCCTACGAGCGGTACTTC.

There are a few counts of this clonotype. V gene TRBV27 combines with J gene TRBJ1-5, with 9 bases identical to TRBD1. The CDR3 is 15 residues long. The germline V gene has CDR1 MNHEY and CDR2 SMNVEV (reference sequence). V lost 3 bases to trimming and J lost 6 bases; unmatched junction nucleotides: 6. The CDR3 region is CASSLRQGVGQPQHF. The DNA of the CDR3 is TGTGCCAGCAGTTTGCGACAGGGGGTAGGTCAGCCCCAGCATTTT.

This clonotype was counted between two and nine times. The chain uses TRBV11-2 and TRBJ2-3, with a weak D call TRBD2 (5 bases). Per germline, CDR1 SGHAT and CDR2 FQNNGV. With 3 bases removed from V and 3 bases from J, the gap between germline ends came to 16 bases. The CDR3 has 16 amino acids. CDR3 sequence: CASSFIRLTGTDTQYF. DNA of the CDR3: TGTGCCAGCAGCTTTATCAGGTTGACGGGGACAGATACGCAGTATTTT.